The T cell receptor (beta chain) described here comes from a study of technical replicates of blood from several donors. This clone was counted a few times. J gave up 6 bases and V 5 bases, and 6 bases lay outside the gene matches. Germline assignment: CDR1 SGHRS and CDR2 YFSETQ. This CDR3 is built from 13 residues. Assay used: immunoSEQ multiplex PCR; TCRdb lists only in-frame clones, some missing. The table records fewer than 9,500 clones, 91% of them present only once. This clonotype was obtained from a human donor in good health. What was sequenced was PBMCs. The chain links TRBV5-1 to TRBJ2-3, with 7 bases fitting TRBD1. The DNA of the CDR3 is TGCGCCAGCAGAGACAGGGAAGGGGATACGCAGTATTTT. Encoded protein: CASRDREGDTQYF.